This TCR beta chain was identified during a study of cytomegalovirus exposure and HLA in healthy donors. The PCR was carried out with 60 Vbeta primers and 13 Jbeta primers. Clones were sequenced by immunoSEQ multiplex PCR, and TCRdb holds only the in-frame ones, with some missing. The table includes roughly 200,000 clones, approximately 80% detected once. With respect to this clone: The antigen is undetermined.

Germline values: CDR1 SGHRS, CDR2 YFSETQ. The CDR3 sequence is 16 residues long. Trimming took off 0 bases at V and 2 bases at J, with 11 bases between the two ends. Overall study results and limits: When analyzed later, a missense DCLRE1C variant was found to be linked to TCR beta V- and J-gene trimming. The study had only CMV serostatus as immune exposure information.

The receptor comes from a woman aged 25 to 45 in good health and CMV-seropositive. The chain recombines TRBV5-1 with TRBJ2-2; D may be TRBD2 (6 bases). The specimen sequenced was PBMCs. CDR3 DNA: TGCGCCAGCAGCTTGGCACCGGGAGAAAACACCGGGGAGCTGTTTTTT. Translated: CASSLAPGENTGELFF.